The sequence of this T cell receptor beta chain was determined in a study of T cells expressing NK-cell markers. Using the 5' RACE reads, TCRdb records one entry per CDR3 protein without DNA. The sample table includes approximately 440,000 distinct CDR3 sequences. Overall study results and limits: CD8+ T cells in 5 or 6 donors included dominant NKG2C+ clonotypes at roughly 1.0-7.5%. Whether the expanded NKG2C+ T cell clones recognized HCMV remained unclear.

The germline V gene has CDR1 MNHEY and CDR2 SVGAGI. This CDR3 has 14 residues. To note about this clonotype: No antigen is known for it.

This TCR derives from a woman in her 50s in good health. The J gene is TRBJ1-1, the V gene TRBV6-5; lacking DNA, the TRBD1 call made by TCRdb goes unchecked. Material: blood T cells: a sorted CD56 or NKG2C T cell subset, CD4+ or CD8+ T cells, or bulk PBMC T cells (not recorded which). The chain's CDR3 is CASSAGTLSTEAFF.